This record concerns one T cell receptor beta chain sequence. Its target is unknown. Naive CD8 cells comprised CD45RO-negative, CCR7-positively selected cells, excluding terminally differentiated effector memory CD45RA+ cells. The source of the sample is a study of shared clonotypes between healthy human individuals. In the study's own analysis: ImmunoSEQ output held junction-only sequences without quality scores, so filtering differed. Assay used: immunoSEQ multiplex PCR; TCRdb lists only in-frame clones, some missing. That table gives V, J and clone size, and the DNA gave D and trimming. The table lists just over 2,000,000 clones, about 94% of them singletons. Looked up from germline, CDR1 is WSHSY and CDR2 is SAAADI. The V and J ends lost 7 bases and 0 bases respectively, with 9 bases between them. The CDR3 runs 13 residues. Study-level findings and limits: Only blood was sampled; tissue repertoires likely differ. It was anticipated that sequencing depth would influence how many clonotypes donors shared.

Sequencing was performed on naive CD8+ T cells sorted from blood. The TCR sequence derives from a man between 18 and 29 years old in good health. V usage is TRBV10-2 and J usage is TRBJ2-5; possibly TRBD2 for D (6 bases). The CDR3: CASTPSDQETQYF. The CDR3 DNA follows: TGCGCCAGCACACCTAGCGACCAAGAGACCCAGTACTTC.